This TCR beta chain was captured in a study of regulatory T cells in long-lasting Graves disease. A few counts support this clonotype. Its antigen is as yet unknown. As for time point: persistent/refractory GD, antithyroid drugs over 5 years with positive TRAb. PBMC-derived RNA was used for the TCR library. An endocrinology department located in Xi'an, China, was where the patients came from. Germline V CDR1 and CDR2: ENHRY, SYGVKD. This CDR3 has 15 residues. Losses at the gene ends were 5 bases for V and 4 bases for J; bases not matched to a gene: 10. Findings and caveats of the study: Favored usage of TRBV28, TRBJ1-2 and TRBJ2-5 was recorded in persistent disease. The study examined only peripheral blood, not thyroid tissue.

In building TCR beta libraries, iRepertoire HTBI primers were used together with Arm-PCR of CDR3 regions. In the study's own analysis: Across all samples, more than 60 TRBV segments and 11 to 15 TRBJ segments were identified. MiXCR, run by TCRdb on the multiplex PCR reads, gives a single entry per CDR3 protein. It is TCRdb's table, rather than the study itself, that gives the V and J calls and clone size. The table records nearly 350,000 distinct CDR3 sequences, about 18% of them present only once. The TCR sequence derives from a female donor with Graves disease. The specimen comprised peripheral blood mononuclear cells (PBMCs), sampled when the disease was refractory, from a patient treated with antithyroid drugs. The chain couples TRBV10-3 to TRBJ1-2; 7 bases align to TRBD1. Here the CDR3 DNA reads TGTGCCATCAGTCGGGACAGAGAAAAATCCTATGGCTACACCTTC. Its protein product is CAISRDREKSYGYTF.